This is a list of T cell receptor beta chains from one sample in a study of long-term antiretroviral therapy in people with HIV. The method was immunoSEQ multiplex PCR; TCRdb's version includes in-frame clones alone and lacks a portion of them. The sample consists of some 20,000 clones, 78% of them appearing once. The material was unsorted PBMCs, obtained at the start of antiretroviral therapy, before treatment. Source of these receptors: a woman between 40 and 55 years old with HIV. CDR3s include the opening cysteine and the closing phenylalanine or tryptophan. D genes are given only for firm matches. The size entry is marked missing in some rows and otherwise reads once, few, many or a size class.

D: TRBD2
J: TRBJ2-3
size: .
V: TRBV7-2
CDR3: CASRPSGAQGTQYF
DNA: TGTGCCAGCAGACCAAGCGGGGCCCAGGGTACGCAGTATTTT

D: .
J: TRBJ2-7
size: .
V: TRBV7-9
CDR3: CASSLATAASEQYF
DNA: TGTGCCAGCAGCTTAGCAACGGCCGCGAGCGAGCAGTACTTC

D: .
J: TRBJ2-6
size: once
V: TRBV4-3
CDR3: CASSPDAGISGANVLTF
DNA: TGCGCCAGCAGTCCCGATGCAGGCATCTCTGGGGCCAACGTCCTGACTTTC

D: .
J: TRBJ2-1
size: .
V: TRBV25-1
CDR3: CASSEYIAAEQFF
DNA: TGTGCCAGCAGTGAATATATAGCGGCTGAGCAGTTCTTC

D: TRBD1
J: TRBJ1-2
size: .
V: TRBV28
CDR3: CASSLRTGYGYTF
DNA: TGTGCCAGCAGTTTAAGGACAGGCTATGGCTACACCTTC

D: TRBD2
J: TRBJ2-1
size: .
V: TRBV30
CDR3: CAWSVAGGGEQFF
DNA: TGTGCCTGGAGTGTTGCGGGGGGTGGTGAGCAGTTCTTC

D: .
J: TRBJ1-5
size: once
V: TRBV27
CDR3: CASSPQGGSQPQHF
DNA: TGTGCCAGCAGTCCTCAGGGTGGGAGTCAGCCCCAGCATTTT

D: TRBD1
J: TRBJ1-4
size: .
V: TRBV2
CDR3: CASTRRGQPNEKLFF
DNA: TGTGCCAGCACCCGCCGGGGACAGCCTAATGAAAAACTGTTTTTT

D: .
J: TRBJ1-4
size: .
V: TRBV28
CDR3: CASSSATRWEKLFF
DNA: TGTGCCAGCAGTTCGGCTACTCGGTGGGAAAAACTGTTTTTT

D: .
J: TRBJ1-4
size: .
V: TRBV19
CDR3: CASSGGGSSEKLFF
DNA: TGTGCCAGTAGCGGGGGGGGCTCGAGTGAAAAACTGTTTTTT

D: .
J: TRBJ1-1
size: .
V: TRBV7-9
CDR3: CASSLGRFTGNTEAFF
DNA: TGTGCCAGCAGCTTAGGGAGATTTACAGGGAACACTGAAGCTTTCTTT

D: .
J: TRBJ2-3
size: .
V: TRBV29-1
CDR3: CSVGTTGRTDTQYF
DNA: TGCAGCGTTGGAACTACAGGGAGAACAGATACGCAGTATTTT

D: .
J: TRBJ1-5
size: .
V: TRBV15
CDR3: CATSRDPTQPQHF
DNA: TGTGCCACCAGCAGAGACCCAACCCAGCCCCAGCATTTT

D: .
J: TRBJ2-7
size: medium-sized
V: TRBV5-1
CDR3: CASSLSLGVFYEQYF
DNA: TGCGCCAGCAGCTTGTCCCTGGGGGTCTTCTACGAGCAGTACTTC

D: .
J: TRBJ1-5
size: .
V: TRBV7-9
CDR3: CASSPGGYSNQPQHF
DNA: TGTGCCAGCAGCCCCGGGGGGTATAGCAATCAGCCCCAGCATTTT

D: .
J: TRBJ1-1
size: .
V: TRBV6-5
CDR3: CASSYSMANTEAFF
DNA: TGTGCCAGCAGTTACTCGATGGCGAACACTGAAGCTTTCTTT

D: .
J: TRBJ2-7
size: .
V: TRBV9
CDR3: CASSVEGSPTYEQYF
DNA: TGTGCCAGCAGCGTAGAGGGGTCTCCAACCTACGAGCAGTACTTC

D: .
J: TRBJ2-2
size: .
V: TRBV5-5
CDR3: CASRKDRAGELFF
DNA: TGTGCCAGCAGAAAAGACCGCGCCGGGGAGCTGTTTTTT

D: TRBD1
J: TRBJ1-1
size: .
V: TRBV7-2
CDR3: CASSPRMGQRNTEAFF
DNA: TGTGCCAGCAGCCCCCGAATGGGACAGAGGAACACTGAAGCTTTCTTT

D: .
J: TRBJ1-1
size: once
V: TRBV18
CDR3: CASSPGASRTEAFF
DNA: TGTGCCAGCTCACCAGGGGCGTCAAGGACTGAAGCTTTCTTT

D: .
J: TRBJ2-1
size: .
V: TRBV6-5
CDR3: CASSLPRVEQFF
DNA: TGTGCCAGCAGTTTACCCCGGGTTGAGCAGTTCTTC

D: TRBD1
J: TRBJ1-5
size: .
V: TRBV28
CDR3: CASSFRILAGQGSNQPQHF
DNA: TGTGCCAGCAGTTTTCGAATCCTCGCTGGACAGGGCAGCAATCAGCCCCAGCATTTT

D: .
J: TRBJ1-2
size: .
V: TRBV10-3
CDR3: CAISDGRGRGYGYTF
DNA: TGTGCCATCAGTGACGGTAGGGGACGGGGCTATGGCTACACCTTC

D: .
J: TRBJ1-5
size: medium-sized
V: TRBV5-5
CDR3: CASSFKSVAGYDQPQHF
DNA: TGTGCCAGCAGCTTTAAGTCCGTGGCAGGGTACGACCAGCCCCAGCATTTT

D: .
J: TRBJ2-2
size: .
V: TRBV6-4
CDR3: CASRDRLLTGELFF
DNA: TGTGCCAGCAGGGACCGACTCCTCACCGGGGAGCTGTTTTTT

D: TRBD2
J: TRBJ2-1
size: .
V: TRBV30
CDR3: CAWALAGASSYNEQFF
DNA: TGTGCCTGGGCGTTAGCGGGCGCTAGCTCCTACAATGAGCAGTTCTTC

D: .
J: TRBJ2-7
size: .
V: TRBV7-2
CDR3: CASSLSGTPFNYEQYF
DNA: TGTGCCAGCAGCTTGTCAGGGACACCTTTCAACTACGAGCAGTACTTC

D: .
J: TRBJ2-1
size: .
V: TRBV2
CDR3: CASSEGGPWNEQFF
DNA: TGTGCCAGCAGTGAAGGGGGGCCCTGGAATGAGCAGTTCTTC

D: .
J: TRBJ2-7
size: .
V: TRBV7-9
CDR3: CASSFTDGSPYEQYF
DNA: TGTGCCAGCAGCTTCACGGACGGATCCCCCTACGAGCAGTACTTC

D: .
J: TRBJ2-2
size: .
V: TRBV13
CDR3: CASTRRPGELFF
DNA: TGTGCCAGCACGCGGCGACCCGGGGAGCTGTTTTTT

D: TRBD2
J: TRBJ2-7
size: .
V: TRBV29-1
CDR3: CSARGLAGSVEQYF
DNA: TGCAGCGCCAGGGGACTAGCGGGGTCGGTTGAGCAGTACTTC

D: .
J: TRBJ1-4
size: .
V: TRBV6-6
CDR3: CASSYSGTEGLFF
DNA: TGTGCCAGCAGTTACTCCGGAACAGAAGGACTGTTTTTT

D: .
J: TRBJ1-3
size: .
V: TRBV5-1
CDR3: CASSPRSLGSGNTIYF
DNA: TGCGCCAGCAGCCCCAGATCCCTTGGCTCTGGAAACACCATATATTTT

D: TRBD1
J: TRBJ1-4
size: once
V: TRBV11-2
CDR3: CASSLGGTGGNEKLFF
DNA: TGTGCCAGCAGCTTAGGGGGGACAGGGGGTAATGAAAAACTGTTTTTT

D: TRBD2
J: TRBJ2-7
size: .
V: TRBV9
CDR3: CASSVGGLASAYEQYF
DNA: TGTGCCAGCAGCGTAGGGGGACTAGCATCAGCCTACGAGCAGTACTTC

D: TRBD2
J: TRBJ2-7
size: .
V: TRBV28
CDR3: CASSLRGGPSLVYEQYF
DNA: TGTGCCAGCAGTTTACGGGGGGGGCCTTCCCTTGTCTACGAGCAGTACTTC

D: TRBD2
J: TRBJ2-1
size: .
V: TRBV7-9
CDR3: CASSYEAGGLYNEQFF
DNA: TGTGCCAGCAGTTACGAAGCGGGGGGCTTATACAATGAGCAGTTCTTC

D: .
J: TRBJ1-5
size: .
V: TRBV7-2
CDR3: CASSLVGGNQPQHF
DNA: TGTGCCAGCAGCCTAGTGGGGGGCAATCAGCCCCAGCATTTT

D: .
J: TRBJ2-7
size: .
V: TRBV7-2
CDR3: CASSADSGPSYEQYF
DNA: TGTGCCAGCAGCGCCGATAGCGGCCCCTCCTACGAGCAGTACTTC

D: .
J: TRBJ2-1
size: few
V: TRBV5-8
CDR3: CASSLGGGAYNEQFF
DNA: TGTGCCAGCAGCTTGGGGGGGGGCGCTTACAATGAGCAGTTCTTC

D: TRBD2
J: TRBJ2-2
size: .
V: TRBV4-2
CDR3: CASSPGLAGVNTGELFF
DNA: TGTGCCAGCAGCCCGGGACTAGCGGGGGTGAACACCGGGGAGCTGTTTTTT

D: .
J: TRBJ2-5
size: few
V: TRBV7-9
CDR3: CASTPPNKGGRETQYF
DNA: TGTGCCAGCACCCCCCCTAACAAAGGCGGCAGGGAGACCCAGTACTTC

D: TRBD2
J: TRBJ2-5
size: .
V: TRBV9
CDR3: CASSVAAGEGETQYF
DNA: TGTGCCAGCAGCGTGGCGGCGGGGGAGGGGGAGACCCAGTACTTC

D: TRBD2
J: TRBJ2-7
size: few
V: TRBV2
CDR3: CASIEGLAAREQYF
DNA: TGTGCCAGCATCGAAGGACTAGCGGCGCGGGAGCAGTACTTC

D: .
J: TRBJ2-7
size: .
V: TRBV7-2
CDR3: CASSLSWGEQYF
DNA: TGTGCCAGCAGCCTTTCGTGGGGCGAGCAGTACTTC

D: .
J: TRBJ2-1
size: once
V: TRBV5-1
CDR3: CASSLGSYNEQFF
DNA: TGCGCCAGCAGCTTGGGGAGCTACAATGAGCAGTTCTTC

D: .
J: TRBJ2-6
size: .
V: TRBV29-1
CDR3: CSVGQLGANVLTF
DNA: TGCAGCGTTGGACAGTTAGGGGCCAACGTCCTGACTTTC

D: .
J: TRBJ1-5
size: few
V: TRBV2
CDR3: CASGNERNQPQHF
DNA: TGTGCCAGCGGGAATGAGCGGAATCAGCCCCAGCATTTT

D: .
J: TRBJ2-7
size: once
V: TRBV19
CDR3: CASSIASLNLYEQYF
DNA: TGTGCCAGTAGTATCGCTAGTCTAAACCTCTACGAGCAGTACTTC

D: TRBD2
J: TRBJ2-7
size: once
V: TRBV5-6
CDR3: CASSLTLTQTSGYYEQYF
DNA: TGTGCCAGCAGCCTAACCCTCACACAGACTAGCGGGTACTACGAGCAGTACTTC

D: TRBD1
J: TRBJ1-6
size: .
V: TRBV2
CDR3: CATLSLLPRDRDSQGTLHF
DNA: TGTGCCACCCTTTCCCTACTCCCCCGGGACAGGGATTCGCAGGGTACCCTCCACTTT

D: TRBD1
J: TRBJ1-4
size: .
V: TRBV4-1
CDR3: CASSQESGGTGSEKLFF
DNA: TGCGCCAGCAGCCAAGAGAGTGGAGGGACAGGGAGTGAAAAACTGTTTTTT

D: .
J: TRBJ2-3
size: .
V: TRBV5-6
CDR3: CASTRGDTQYF
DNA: TGTGCCAGCACCCGGGGCGATACGCAGTATTTT

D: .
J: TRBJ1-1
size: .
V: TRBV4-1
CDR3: CASSQAIRRVSRVTEAFF
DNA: TGCGCCAGCAGCCAAGCCATCCGGCGAGTCTCCAGAGTCACTGAAGCTTTCTTT

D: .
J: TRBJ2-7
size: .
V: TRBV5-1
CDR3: CASSWRRLDSYEQYF
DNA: TGCGCCAGCAGCTGGAGACGACTAGACTCCTACGAGCAGTACTTC

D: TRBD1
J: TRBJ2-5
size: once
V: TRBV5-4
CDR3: CASSFDRVEGYQETQYF
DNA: TGTGCCAGCAGCTTCGACAGGGTTGAAGGGTACCAAGAGACCCAGTACTTC

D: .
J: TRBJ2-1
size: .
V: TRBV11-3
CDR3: CASSLNQISTEQFF
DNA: TGTGCCAGCAGCTTAAACCAAATCAGCACTGAGCAGTTCTTC